One and the same sample provided the 11 T cell receptor beta chains below, sequenced in a study of cytomegalovirus exposure and HLA in healthy donors (dated by TCRdb to the late 2010s). Library creation used the immunoSEQ multiplex PCR assay. The multiplex PCR relied on a mix of 60 forward primers for TCR Vbeta segments and 13 reverse primers for TCR Jbeta segments. Sourced from immuneACCESS, this table was stored by TCRdb with only in-frame sequences that have V and J called. A share of the clones is absent; for the studies checked, an unresolved V gene accounts for under half, and the remainder has no known explanation. The sample includes around 150,000 clones, with roughly 80% observed a single time. The top ten clones comprise roughly 3.6% of the sample. Sequencing was done on a sample of PBMCs. The source is a human donor in good health.

V and J are TRBV27 and TRBJ2-7, with TRBD2 matching 10 bases. Trimming cost V 2 bases and J 3 bases; bases outside gene matches: 4. CDR3 size: 15 residues. CDR1 is MNHEY and CDR2 is SMNVEV in the germline V gene (reference sequence). In DNA form, the CDR3 reads TGTGCCAGCAGTTTAACGTCTAGCGGGAGCTACGAGCAGTACTTC. Protein product: CASSLTSSGSYEQYF.

This clone has only a few counts. The chain carries TRBV2 and TRBJ1-1; 9 positions match TRBD1. The length of the CDR3 is 15 residues. Germline lookup yields CDR1 SNHLY and CDR2 FYNNEI. V shed 6 bases and J 1 base; nucleotides not matched to a gene: 6. The CDR3 loop is CASRTGGAGNTEAFF. CDR3 bases: TGTGCCAGCAGAACAGGGGGCGCGGGGAACACTGAAGCTTTCTTT.

The V and J genes are TRBV29-1 and TRBJ2-7; TRBD1 aligns across 9 bases. Trimming cost V 4 bases and J 5 bases; bases outside gene matches: 9. The CDR3 sequence is 14 residues long. The germline V gene encodes CDR1 SQVTM and CDR2 ANQGSEA. DNA for the CDR3: TGCAGCGTTGTAGCGACAGGGGGATCGCACGAGCAGTACTTC. It encodes CSVVATGGSHEQYF.

This clone has a single count. The chain recombines TRBV6-5 with TRBJ2-5; TRBD2 matches 14 bases. The better agreement between TRBJ2-7 and the DNA end casts doubt on the J call. Germline assignment: CDR1 MNHEY and CDR2 SVGAGI. The CDR3 is made up of 14 amino acids. The CDR3 nucleotides read TGTGCCAGCAGTGCGACTAGCGGGAGGGTCGAGCAGTACTTC. Translating gives CASSATSGRVEQYF.

The chain joins TRBV2 to TRBJ1-5; tentative D call: TRBD1 (5 bases). V was pared by 8 bases and J by 0 bases, with 11 bases between. The CDR3 loop spans 14 amino acids. Germline V lookup: CDR1 SNHLY, CDR2 FYNNEI. This chain's CDR3 is CASSDSYSNQPQHF. The CDR3 nucleotides are TGTGCCAGCTCCGACAGCTATAGCAATCAGCCCCAGCATTTT.

The chain carries TRBV5-1 and TRBJ2-7, with no clear D. Trimming cost V 0 bases and J 1 base, with 5 bases left between them. This CDR3 comprises 13 residues. Germline CDR1 is SGHRS and CDR2 is YFSETQ. The DNA of the CDR3 is TGCGCCAGCAGCTTGGACAGATCCTACGAGCAGTACTTC. Translation gives CASSLDRSYEQYF.

The gene calls are TRBV19 and TRBJ1-2; D unclear. CDR3 length: 13 amino acids. CDR1 and CDR2 from the germline V gene are LNHDA and SQIVND (reference sequence). Trimming took off 4 bases at V and 1 base at J, with 7 bases between the two ends. CDR3 sequence: CASSTTSNYGYTF. The CDR3 region has the DNA TGTGCCAGTAGTACAACGAGTAACTATGGCTACACCTTC.

This chain connects TRBV6-6 to TRBJ2-1; 10 positions match TRBD2. V lost 5 bases, J lost 4 bases, and 8 bases stayed unmatched. The CDR3 sequence is 16 residues long. Germline V CDR1 and CDR2: MNHNY, SVGAGI (reference sequence). The CDR3 DNA is TGTGCCAGCAGTCCACCACTAGCGGGGAGATACAATGAGCAGTTCTTC. As protein: CASSPPLAGRYNEQFF.

J is TRBJ2-6 and V is TRBV2; D gene ambiguous. V lost 4 bases to trimming and J lost 2 bases, with 9 bases between them. The CDR3 runs 15 residues. In germline, CDR1 is SNHLY, CDR2 FYNNEI. This CDR3 is CASSAYLPGANVLTF. In DNA form, the CDR3 reads TGTGCCAGCAGTGCGTACTTACCTGGGGCCAACGTCCTGACTTTC.

CDR3 amino acids: CASTLTGRALNEQFF. The CDR3 nucleotides are TGTGCCAGCACGCTCACAGGGAGGGCACTCAATGAGCAGTTCTTC. V usage is TRBV27 and J usage is TRBJ2-1; maybe TRBD2 (7 bases). The V gene's germline CDR1 is MNHEY and CDR2 SMNVEV (reference sequence). Trimming took 7 bases from V and 6 from J, leaving 19 bases between them. The CDR3 spans 15 residues.

The rearrangement joins TRBV5-1 to TRBJ1-3; tentative D call: TRBD1 (5 bases). The CDR3 runs 16 residues. V was shortened by 0 bases and J by 8 bases, with 18 bases between the two germline ends. The germline gives CDR1 SGHRS, CDR2 YFSETQ. The CDR3 DNA follows: TGCGCCAGCAGCTTGGCAACCGGGACTGCGAGGGACACCATATATTTT. Its translation: CASSLATGTARDTIYF.